This entry describes one T cell receptor (beta chain). As yet, its antigen is unknown. V lost 4 bases, J lost 4 bases, and 7 bases stayed unmatched. This CDR3 comprises 16 residues. CDR1 LNHDA and CDR2 SQIVND come from the germline V gene (reference sequence). The data belong to a study of T cells in localized non-small cell lung cancer. TCRdb's copy holds only in-frame clones and misses some; the assay was immunoSEQ multiplex PCR. Of more than 15,000 clones detected, around 91% appear once; the ten largest clones hold over 25%. General observations from the study: A median of 57 of the top 100 tumor clones appeared in adjacent lung, which was paired and uninvolved.

This specimen consisted of peripheral blood, obtained before any cancer treatment. V usage is TRBV19 and J usage is TRBJ1-2; the match to TRBD1 covers 12 bases. This TCR derives from a female donor aged 60 or older with stage III squamous cell lung carcinoma. The CDR3 sequence: CASSTTGTGGTYGYTF. The CDR3, as DNA: TGTGCCAGTAGTACCACCGGGACAGGGGGCACCTATGGCTACACCTTC.